The 8 T cell receptor beta chains listed next were all sequenced from one sample in a study of CD8+CD57+ T cells in acquired aplastic anemia (dated by TCRdb to about 2018). The sequencer listed for this sample is Illumina HiSeq 2000. Genomic DNA served as template for TCR beta VDJ combination and CDR3 sequence profiling. The public reads were reanalyzed by TCRdb: fastp trimming at Q25, MiXCR alignment, in-frame beta chains only. Rows with one shared CDR3 protein collapse into an entry with the most common genes and DNA. Within this sample are about 190,000 distinct CDR3 sequences, with about half of them counted one time only. The leading ten clones occupy 16% of the sample. The sequencing input was sorted CD4+, CD8+, or CD8+CD57+ T cells (not recorded which) from PBMCs. All receptors come from a human donor in good health, serving as a control.

To note about this clonotype: One end of the junction fails to match germline, which may point to a read error. This rearrangement joins TRBV7-2 to TRBJ1-1; no firm D call. The germline V gene encodes CDR1 SGHTA and CDR2 FQGNSA. The length of the CDR3 is 10 residues. The CDR3 is CASIDTEAFF. The CDR3 nucleotides are TGTGCCAGCATTGACACTGAAGCCTTCTTT.

The V and J genes are TRBV7-9 and TRBJ2-7, with 7 bases aligning to TRBD1. This CDR3 is 13 amino acids long. CDR1 SEHNR and CDR2 FQNEAQ come from the germline V gene (reference sequence). J was trimmed by 4 bases and V by 5 bases; bases with no gene match: 5. CDR3 residues: CASSRQGPYEQYF. The CDR3 DNA reads as TGTGCCAGCAGCCGACAGGGACCGTACGAGCAGTACTTC. The full variable domain, its missing parts supplied by reference TRBV7-9 and TRBJ2-7, is DTGVSQNPRHKITKRGQNVTFRCDPISEHNRLYWYRQTLGQGPEFLTYFQNEAQLEKSRLLSDRFSAERPKGSFSTLEIQRTEQGDSAMYLCASSRQGPYEQYFGPGTRLTVT.

This clonotype was recorded at least ten times. The chain recombines TRBV19 with TRBJ1-6; D not resolved. Trimming pared 3 bases from V and 8 bases from J, leaving 11 bases between. Looked up from germline, CDR1 is LNHDA and CDR2 is SQIVND (reference sequence). This CDR3 contains 14 residues. This CDR3 is CASSIREADSPLHF. In DNA, the CDR3 is TGTGCCAGTAGTATCCGAGAAGCCGATTCACCCCTCCACTTT.

The chain joins TRBV29-1 to TRBJ1-2; D may be TRBD1 (6 bases). The CDR3 contains 13 residues. Germline V gene sequence: CDR1 SQVTM, CDR2 ANQGSEA. Trimming removed 3 bases at V and 5 bases at J, with 13 bases between. CDR3 sequence (DNA): TGCAGCGTTGATCCTGGGGGCCATTATGGCTACACCTTC. This encodes CSVDPGGHYGYTF. The full variable domain, its missing parts supplied by reference TRBV29-1 and TRBJ1-2, is SAVISQKPSRDICQRGTSLTIQCQVDSQVTMMFWYRQQPGQSLTLIATANQGSEATYESGFVIDKFPISRPNLTFSTLTVSNMSPEDSSIYLCSVDPGGHYGYTFGSGTRLTVV.

The chain combines TRBV2 with TRBJ2-5; 7 bases line up with TRBD1. The germline CDR1 and CDR2 sequences are SNHLY and FYNNEI. The CDR3 length is 15 residues. The V segment lost 3 bases and the J segment 3 bases; nucleotides outside the gene matches: 7. The DNA of the CDR3 is TGTGCCAGCAGTGATCGGGGACAGTCCGAAGAGACCCAGTACTTC. Its translation: CASSDRGQSEETQYF.

The rearrangement uses TRBV12-3 or TRBV12-4 and TRBJ1-6; D may be TRBD1 (5 bases). The germline V and J ends were trimmed by 6 bases and 9 bases, with 12 bases remaining between them. This CDR3 contains 13 residues. CDR3 DNA sequence: TGTGCCAGCAGAACCAGGGCGGTTTCACCCCTCCACTTT. Amino acid sequence: CASRTRAVSPLHF.

In this sample, this clonotype turned up once. One end of the junction does not line up with germline, which may come from a read error. CDR3 residues: CASSVRTLYNEQFF. As DNA, the CDR3 is TGTGCCAGCAGTGTCCGGACCTTATACAATGAGCAGTTCTTC. This chain connects TRBV10-3 to TRBJ2-1; no definite D call. The germline CDR1 and CDR2 sequences are ENHRY and SYGVKD. CDR3 length: 14 amino acids.

This clonotype was found many times. This sequence joins TRBV2 and TRBJ1-1; possible D gene TRBD1, 6 bases. This CDR3 comprises 15 residues. The V and J ends lost 3 bases and 8 bases respectively, with 19 bases between them. Germline CDR1 is SNHLY and CDR2 is FYNNEI. CDR3 bases: TGTGCCAGCAGTGACATACCAACATCCCAGGGGGAAGCTTTCTTT. Its protein product is CASSDIPTSQGEAFF.